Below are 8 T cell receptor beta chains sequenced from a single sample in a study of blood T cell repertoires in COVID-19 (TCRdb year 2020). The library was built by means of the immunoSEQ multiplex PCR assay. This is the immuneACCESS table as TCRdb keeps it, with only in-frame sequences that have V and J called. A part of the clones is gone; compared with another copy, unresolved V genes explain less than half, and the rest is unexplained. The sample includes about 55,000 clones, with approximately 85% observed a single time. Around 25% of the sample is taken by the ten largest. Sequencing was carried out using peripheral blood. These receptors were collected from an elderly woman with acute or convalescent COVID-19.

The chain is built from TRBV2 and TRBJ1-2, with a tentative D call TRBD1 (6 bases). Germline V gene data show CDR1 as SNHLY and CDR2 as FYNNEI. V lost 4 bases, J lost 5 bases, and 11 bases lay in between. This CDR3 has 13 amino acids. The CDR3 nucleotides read TGTGCCAGCAGTGCTGGGGGCGGGTATGGCTACACCTTC. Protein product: CASSAGGGYGYTF.

CDR3 residues: CASSPTPGQPSTGELFF. CDR3 bases: TGTGCCAGCAGCCCAACACCGGGACAGCCTTCCACCGGGGAGCTGTTTTTT. The V gene is TRBV11-2, the J gene TRBJ2-2, with 7 bases aligning to TRBD1. V trimming: 5 bases; J trimming: 4 bases; junction bases outside the gene matches: 13. There are 17 residues in the CDR3. In germline, CDR1 is SGHAT, CDR2 FQNNGV.

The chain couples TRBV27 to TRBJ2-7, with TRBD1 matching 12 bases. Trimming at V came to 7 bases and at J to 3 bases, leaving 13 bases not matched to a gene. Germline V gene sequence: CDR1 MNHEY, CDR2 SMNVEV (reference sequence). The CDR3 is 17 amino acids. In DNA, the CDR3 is TGTGCCAGCACCCACCTCCACAGGGACAGGGGGCTCTACGAGCAGTACGTC. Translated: CASTHLHRDRGLYEQYV.

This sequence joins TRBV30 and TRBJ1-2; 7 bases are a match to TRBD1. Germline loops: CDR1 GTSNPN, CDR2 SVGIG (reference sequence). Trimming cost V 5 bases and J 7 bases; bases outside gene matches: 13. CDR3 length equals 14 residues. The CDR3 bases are TGTGCCTGGCGTCTCGTACAGGGGTATACTGGCTACACCTTC. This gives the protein CAWRLVQGYTGYTF.

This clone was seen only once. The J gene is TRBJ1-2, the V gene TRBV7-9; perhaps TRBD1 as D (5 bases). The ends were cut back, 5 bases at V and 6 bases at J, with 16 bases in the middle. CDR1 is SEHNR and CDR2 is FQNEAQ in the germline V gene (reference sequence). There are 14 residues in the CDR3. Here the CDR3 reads CASSTDIRSDGYTF. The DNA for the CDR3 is TGTGCCAGCAGCACGGACATCCGGAGCGATGGCTACACCTTC.

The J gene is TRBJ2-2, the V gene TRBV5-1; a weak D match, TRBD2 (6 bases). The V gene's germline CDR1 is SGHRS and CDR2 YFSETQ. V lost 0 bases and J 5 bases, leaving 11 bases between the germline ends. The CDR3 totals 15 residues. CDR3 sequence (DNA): TGCGCCAGCAGCTTGGTTGCTGGAGGGACCGGGGAGCTGTTTTTT. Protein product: CASSLVAGGTGELFF.

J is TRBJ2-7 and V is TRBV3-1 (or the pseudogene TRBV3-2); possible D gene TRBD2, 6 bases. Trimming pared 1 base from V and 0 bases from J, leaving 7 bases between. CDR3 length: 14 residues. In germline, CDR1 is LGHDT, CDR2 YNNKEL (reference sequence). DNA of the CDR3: TGTGCCAGCAGCCAAGTGACTAGCTCCTACGAGCAGTACTTC. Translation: CASSQVTSSYEQYF.

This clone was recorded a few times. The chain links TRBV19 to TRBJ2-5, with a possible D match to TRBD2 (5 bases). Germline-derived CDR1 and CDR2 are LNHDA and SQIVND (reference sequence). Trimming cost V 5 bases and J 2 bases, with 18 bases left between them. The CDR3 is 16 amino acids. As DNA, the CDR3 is TGTGCCAGTAGTGCCCCTCGGGGTTGGGATCAAGAGACCCAGTACTTC. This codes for CASSAPRGWDQETQYF.